The present T cell receptor (beta chain) was sequenced within a study of T cell responses to AZD1222 COVID-19 vaccine. Clones were sequenced by immunoSEQ multiplex PCR, and TCRdb holds only the in-frame ones, with some missing. The sample records about 100,000 clones, 86% being singletons. The clonotype originates from an adult in good health. The source material was peripheral blood, sampled on day 0 of AZD1222 vaccination.

The CDR3 protein is CASSQEEVGYGYTF. The CDR3, as DNA: TGTGCCAGCAGCCAAGAAGAAGTCGGCTATGGCTACACCTTC. This chain links TRBV3-1 (or the pseudogene TRBV3-2) with TRBJ1-2; no definite D call. Deletions cut 0 bases from V and 4 bases from J, with 9 bases between. The CDR3 is 14 residues long. The germline gives CDR1 LGHDT, CDR2 YNNKEL (reference sequence).